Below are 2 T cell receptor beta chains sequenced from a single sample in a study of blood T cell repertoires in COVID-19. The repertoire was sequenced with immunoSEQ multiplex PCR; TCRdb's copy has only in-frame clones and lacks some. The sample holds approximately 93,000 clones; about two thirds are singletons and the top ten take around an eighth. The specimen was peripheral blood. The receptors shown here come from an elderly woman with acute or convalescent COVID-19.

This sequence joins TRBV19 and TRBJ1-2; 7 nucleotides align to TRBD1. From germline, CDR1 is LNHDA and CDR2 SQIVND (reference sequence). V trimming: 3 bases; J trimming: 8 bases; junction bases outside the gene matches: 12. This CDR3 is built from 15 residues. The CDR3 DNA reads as TGTGCCAGTAGTATGACAGGGTCGCCCTTTGGGGGCTACACCTTC. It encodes CASSMTGSPFGGYTF.

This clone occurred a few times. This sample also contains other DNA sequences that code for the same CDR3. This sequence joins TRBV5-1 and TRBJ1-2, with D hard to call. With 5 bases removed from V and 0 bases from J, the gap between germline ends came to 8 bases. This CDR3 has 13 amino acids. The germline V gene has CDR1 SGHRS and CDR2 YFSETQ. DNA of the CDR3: TGCGCCAGCAGTGGCGGAACTAACTATGGCTACACCTTC. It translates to CASSGGTNYGYTF.